Each of the 4 T cell receptor beta chains below was sequenced from the same sample in a study of cytomegalovirus exposure and HLA in healthy donors. With 60 Vbeta and 13 Jbeta primers, the PCR was carried out. TCRdb's table, derived via immunoSEQ multiplex PCR, lists solely in-frame clones and lacks some. The data show 120,000 to 150,000 clones, approximately 72% seen once. Sequenced material: PBMCs. The receptors were gathered from a woman aged 60-75 years in good health and CMV-seronegative.

This chain links TRBV28 with TRBJ1-2; 10 bases fit TRBD1. This CDR3 has 17 residues. Germline CDR1 reads MDHEN; CDR2 reads SYDVKM. Trimming at V came to 4 bases and at J to 1 base, leaving 9 bases not matched to a gene. In DNA form, the CDR3 reads TGTGCCAGCAGTTCCCCGGGACAGGGGTTCGGTAACTATGGCTACACCTTC. It encodes CASSSPGQGFGNYGYTF.

The chain employs TRBV19 and TRBJ2-4; 9 bases map to TRBD1. CDR1 and CDR2 from the germline V gene are LNHDA and SQIVND (reference sequence). The CDR3 extends over 16 amino acids. The V segment lost 5 bases and the J segment 0 bases; nucleotides outside the gene matches: 5. Written as DNA, the CDR3 is TGTGCCAGTAGTCGCGGACAGGGGCTAGCCAAAAACATTCAGTACTTC. Amino acid sequence: CASSRGQGLAKNIQYF.

This clone appeared a few times. J is TRBJ1-1 and V is TRBV6-5; D may be TRBD1 (6 bases). CDR3 length: 13 amino acids. Trimming removed 6 bases at V and 3 bases at J, with 11 bases between. Germline-derived CDR1 and CDR2 are MNHEY and SVGAGI. The CDR3 loop is CASRFNRDTEAFF. CDR3 nucleotide sequence: TGTGCCAGCAGGTTCAACAGGGACACTGAAGCTTTCTTT.

The chain employs TRBV7-8 and TRBJ2-7; the D gene is possibly TRBD1 (6 bases). The ends were cut back, 5 bases at V and 2 bases at J, with 19 bases in the middle. The CDR3 spans 16 residues. The germline CDR1 and CDR2 sequences are SGHVS and FQNEAQ. The CDR3 DNA reads TGTGCCAGCAGCCCATACAGGGTACCTACGGCCTACGAGCAGTACTTC. Protein product: CASSPYRVPTAYEQYF.